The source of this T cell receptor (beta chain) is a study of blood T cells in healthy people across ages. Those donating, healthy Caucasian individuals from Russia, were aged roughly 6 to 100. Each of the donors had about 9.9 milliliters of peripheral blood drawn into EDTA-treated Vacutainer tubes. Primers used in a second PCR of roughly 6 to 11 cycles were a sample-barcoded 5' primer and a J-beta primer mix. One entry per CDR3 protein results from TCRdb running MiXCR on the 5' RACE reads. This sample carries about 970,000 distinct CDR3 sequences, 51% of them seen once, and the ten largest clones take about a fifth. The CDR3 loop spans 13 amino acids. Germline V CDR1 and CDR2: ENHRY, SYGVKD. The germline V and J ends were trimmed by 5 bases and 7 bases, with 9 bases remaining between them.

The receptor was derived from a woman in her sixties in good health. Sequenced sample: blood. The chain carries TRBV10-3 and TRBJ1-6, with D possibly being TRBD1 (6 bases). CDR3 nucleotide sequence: TGTGCCATCAGTCTGGACAGAAATTCACCCCTCCACTTT. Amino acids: CAISLDRNSPLHF.